The source of this T cell receptor (beta chain) is a study of cytomegalovirus exposure and HLA in healthy donors. Study-level results: The authors later linked a missense DCLRE1C variant to TCR beta V- and J-gene trimming.

As for this clone: Its specificity is unknown.

Each donor was nominally healthy when sampled (though unrecorded immune exposures were likely). PCR used 60 Vbeta primers and 13 Jbeta primers. Measured with immunoSEQ multiplex PCR; TCRdb has only the in-frame clones, and not every one. The data hold tens of thousands of clones, with roughly 60% observed a single time. The V gene's germline CDR1 is MNHNY and CDR2 SVGAGI (reference sequence). The germline V and J ends were trimmed by 5 bases and 1 base, with 16 bases remaining between them. The CDR3 is 16 residues long. The receptor was derived from a woman in her twenties or thirties in good health and CMV-seropositive. Sequenced input: PBMCs. The V and J genes are TRBV6-6 and TRBJ2-3; D is unresolved. Written as DNA, the CDR3 is TGTGCCAGCAGTCCAACCGTGGGCTTGGGCACAGATACGCAGTATTTT. Translating it yields CASSPTVGLGTDTQYF.